A single sample is the source of the 21 T cell receptor beta chains below, sequenced in a study of CD8+ T cells in alopecia areata (dated by TCRdb to the late 2010s). This specimen's time point label, per the study, means: baseline before oral tofacitinib. Library construction relied on the immunoSEQ multiplex PCR assay. RNA was extracted from all samples and reverse transcribed into cDNA, which served as template for TCR sequencing. TCRdb took over this immuneACCESS table, retaining in-frame rearrangements with V and J assigned. Such tables are incomplete; in checked studies, under half of the missing clones stem from an unresolved V gene, and the remainder is unexplained. The sample records some 240,000 clones, more than 45% of which are singletons. Clones ranked in the top ten supply 0.45% of the sample. This sample comprised CD4+ T cells sorted from blood, obtained at week 0. Every receptor here comes from a human donor with alopecia areata.

This chain connects TRBV5-1 to TRBJ1-3; D gene unclear. Germline V gene sequence: CDR1 SGHRS, CDR2 YFSETQ. CDR3 length equals 16 residues. Trimming removed 0 bases from V and 0 bases from J, with 10 bases in between. In DNA form, the CDR3 reads TGCGCCAGCAGCTTGGAACACACCAACTCTGGAAACACCATATATTTT. Its protein product is CASSLEHTNSGNTIYF.

The chain recombines TRBV9 with TRBJ1-1, with no clear D. This CDR3 has 14 amino acids. From germline, CDR1 is SGDLS and CDR2 YYNGEE. V was cut by 3 bases and J by 7 bases, with 16 bases left in between. CDR3 sequence reads: CASSDPLRSGEAFF. The DNA of the CDR3 is TGTGCCAGCAGCGACCCTCTTCGATCGGGTGAAGCTTTCTTT.

The V and J genes are TRBV30 and TRBJ1-1, with a tentative D call TRBD1 (6 bases). CDR1 and CDR2 (germline): GTSNPN, SVGIG (reference sequence). The CDR3 runs to 13 residues. V dropped 5 bases and J dropped 6 bases, with 16 bases sitting between them. CDR3 DNA: TGTGCCTGGTCCAAGACAAGGGGGTCTGAAGCTTTCTTT. Its protein product is CAWSKTRGSEAFF.

This chain joins TRBV7-8 and TRBJ1-4; D is unclear. The CDR3 totals 14 residues. Germline V gives CDR1 SGHVS, CDR2 FQNEAQ. V was cut by 5 bases and J by 8 bases, with 15 bases left in between. For the CDR3, the DNA is TGTGCCAGCAGCCCCCGGGTGGATGGCGAAAAACTGTTTTTT. It translates to CASSPRVDGEKLFF.

This clone was found once. The rearrangement joins TRBV7-9 to TRBJ2-7; D is possibly TRBD2 (5 bases). The CDR3 runs to 13 residues. V lost 5 bases to trimming and J lost 4 bases, with 12 bases between them. The germline V gene has CDR1 SEHNR and CDR2 FQNEAQ (reference sequence). The CDR3 reads CASSRSVGYEQYF. The DNA for the CDR3 is TGTGCCAGCAGCCGTAGCGTAGGGTACGAGCAGTACTTC.

The CDR3 reads CASSFPGTSGLNEQFF. DNA for the CDR3: TGCGCCAGCAGCTTTCCCGGGACTAGCGGACTCAATGAGCAGTTCTTC. The chain employs TRBV5-1 and TRBJ2-1, with TRBD2 identical over 11 bases. Trimming cost V 2 bases and J 6 bases; bases outside gene matches: 7. CDR1 is SGHRS, CDR2 YFSETQ, per germline. This CDR3 is 16 amino acids long.

This clone was counted a few times. The chain recombines TRBV27 with TRBJ1-5; 7 nucleotides match TRBD1. Germline V gene data show CDR1 as MNHEY and CDR2 as SMNVEV (reference sequence). The V and J ends lost 6 bases and 2 bases, in that order; junction bases with no gene match: 4. The CDR3 is made up of 14 amino acids. The CDR3 DNA sequence: TGTGCCAGCAGACGAACAGGGGGCAATCAGCCCCAGCATTTT. Its translation is CASRRTGGNQPQHF.

The rearrangement joins TRBV29-1 to TRBJ1-1; 7 positions match TRBD1. The CDR3 totals 12 residues. Germline V gives CDR1 SQVTM, CDR2 ANQGSEA. CDR3 region: CTITEGATEAFF. DNA of the CDR3: TGCACCATTACCGAGGGGGCCACTGAAGCTTTCTTT.

This clone has only a few counts. This chain joins TRBV29-1 and TRBJ1-1; D is uncertain. The CDR3 covers 12 residues. The germline V gene has CDR1 SQVTM and CDR2 ANQGSEA. V lost 3 bases and J lost 5, with 10 bases in between. For the CDR3, the DNA is TGCAGCGTTGATTTCGGTACGACTGAAGCTTTCTTT. This codes for CSVDFGTTEAFF.

There are a few counts of this clone. The rearrangement links TRBV29-1 to TRBJ1-1, with 8 bases matching TRBD1. V was pared by 7 bases and J by 8 bases, with 9 bases of the junction left unmatched. CDR1 and CDR2 from the germline V gene are SQVTM and ANQGSEA. CDR3 length: 12 residues. This CDR3 is CSGRTGLREAFF. CDR3 nucleotides: TGCAGCGGGAGGACAGGGCTTAGGGAAGCTTTCTTT.

Here the CDR3 reads CASRAGQGGQPQHF. CDR3 DNA sequence: TGTGCCAGCAGAGCCGGACAGGGCGGTCAGCCCCAGCATTTT. The J gene is TRBJ1-5, the V gene TRBV2; TRBD1 aligns across 8 bases. The germline V gene encodes CDR1 SNHLY and CDR2 FYNNEI. CDR3 length: 14 residues. V shed 6 bases, J shed 6 bases, and the junction held 7 bases outside the gene matches. The complete variable domain, with remaining parts taken from reference TRBV2 and TRBJ1-5, reads EPEVTQTPSHQVTQMGQEVILRCVPISNHLYFYWYRQILGQKVEFLVSFYNNEISEKSEIFDDQFSVERPDGSNFTLKIRSTKLEDSAMYFCASRAGQGGQPQHFGDGTRLSIL.

This clone was seen only a few times. This chain joins TRBV6-5 and TRBJ2-3, with D possibly matching TRBD1 (6 bases). V was shortened by 4 bases and J by 1 base, with 9 bases between the two germline ends. The CDR3 consists of 14 residues. Germline values: CDR1 MNHEY, CDR2 SVGAGI. The CDR3 sequence is CASSLGAGTDTQYF. The CDR3 nucleotides read TGTGCCAGCAGTTTGGGGGCGGGCACAGATACGCAGTATTTT.

The chain links TRBV29-1 to TRBJ1-5; D gene unclear. Germline CDR1 and CDR2: SQVTM and ANQGSEA. The CDR3 covers 15 residues. Trimming took off 7 bases at V and 4 bases at J, with 20 bases between the two ends. The DNA of the CDR3 is TGCAGCGCCCCGGCCGGCCCTACTACTAATCAGCCCCAGCATTTT. Amino acid sequence: CSAPAGPTTNQPQHF.

The chain has TRBV11-2 and TRBJ1-2; TRBD1 aligns across 7 bases. The V gene end was trimmed by 4 bases and the J gene end by 14 bases; junction bases not matched to a gene: 10. The CDR3 runs 12 residues. Germline V gene lookup returns CDR1 SGHAT and CDR2 FQNNGV. The CDR3 here is CASSSRQGLRTF. The DNA for the CDR3 is TGTGCCAGCAGCTCGCGACAGGGTCTGAGAACCTTC.

The CDR3 nucleotides read TGTGCTAGTGGTTTCTTGACAGTCTATGGCTACACCTTC. Its translation is CASGFLTVYGYTF. V gene TRBV12-5 combines with J gene TRBJ1-2; D perhaps matches TRBD1 (5 bases). CDR3 length: 13 amino acids. Trimming took 3 bases from V and 4 from J, leaving 9 bases between them. Germline values: CDR1 LGHNT, CDR2 FRNRAP.

This rearrangement joins TRBV6-1 to TRBJ2-7, with D unresolved. The ends were cut back, 10 bases at V and 0 bases at J, with 10 bases in the middle. The CDR3 spans 12 residues. Germline V gene sequence: CDR1 MNHNS, CDR2 SASEGT. The CDR3 spells CATTHSSYEQYF. The CDR3 DNA reads as TGTGCCACTACACATAGCTCCTACGAGCAGTACTTC.

This chain uses TRBV2 with TRBJ2-7; 7 nucleotides match TRBD2. Germline lookup yields CDR1 SNHLY and CDR2 FYNNEI. V was clipped by 6 bases and J by 7 bases; unmatched bases: 12. This CDR3 is built from 14 residues. CDR3 bases: TGTGCCAGCAGAGGGGACTACCTTGTGGGGGAGCAGTACTTC. Protein product: CASRGDYLVGEQYF.

This clone was counted only a few times. Within the sample, other DNA sequences also encode this same CDR3. V and J are TRBV19 and TRBJ1-5; D might be TRBD1 (6 bases). The V end lost 3 bases, the J end lost 4 bases, and 10 bases lay between the germline ends. Germline assignment: CDR1 LNHDA and CDR2 SQIVND (reference sequence). CDR3 length equals 14 residues. CDR3: CASSIQQGNQPQHF. In nucleotides, the CDR3 is TGTGCCAGTAGTATTCAACAGGGAAATCAGCCCCAGCATTTT.

The CDR3 nucleotides are TGCGCCAGCAGCGGATCGTTCTATAGCGGGGGCCTAGGCACAGATACGCAGTATTTT. This gives the protein CASSGSFYSGGLGTDTQYF. The genes are TRBV10-1 and TRBJ2-3; 9 nucleotides agree with TRBD2. J was trimmed by 1 base and V by 6 bases; bases with no gene match: 17. The CDR3 runs to 19 residues. The germline gives CDR1 WNHNN, CDR2 SYGVQD (reference sequence).

This clone occurred a few times. In DNA, the CDR3 is TGTGCCAGCAGCCCTGGACAGGGTAACACTGAAGCTTTCTTT. It specifies CASSPGQGNTEAFF. V and J are TRBV6-5 and TRBJ1-1, with 8 positions matching TRBD1. From germline, CDR1 is MNHEY and CDR2 SVGAGI. CDR3 length: 14 amino acids. After removal of 6 bases from V and 2 bases from J, the junction contained 5 bases not matched to a gene.

This chain connects TRBV6-5 to TRBJ2-7; D possibly matches TRBD1 or TRBD2 (6 bases each). Germline V lookup: CDR1 MNHEY, CDR2 SVGAGI. Trimming took off 5 bases at V and 6 bases at J, with 17 bases between the two ends. The length of the CDR3 is 14 residues. The CDR3 sequence: CASSLSGGPFEQYF. The CDR3 DNA follows: TGTGCCAGCAGTCTCTCCGGGGGCCCCTTCGAGCAGTACTTC.